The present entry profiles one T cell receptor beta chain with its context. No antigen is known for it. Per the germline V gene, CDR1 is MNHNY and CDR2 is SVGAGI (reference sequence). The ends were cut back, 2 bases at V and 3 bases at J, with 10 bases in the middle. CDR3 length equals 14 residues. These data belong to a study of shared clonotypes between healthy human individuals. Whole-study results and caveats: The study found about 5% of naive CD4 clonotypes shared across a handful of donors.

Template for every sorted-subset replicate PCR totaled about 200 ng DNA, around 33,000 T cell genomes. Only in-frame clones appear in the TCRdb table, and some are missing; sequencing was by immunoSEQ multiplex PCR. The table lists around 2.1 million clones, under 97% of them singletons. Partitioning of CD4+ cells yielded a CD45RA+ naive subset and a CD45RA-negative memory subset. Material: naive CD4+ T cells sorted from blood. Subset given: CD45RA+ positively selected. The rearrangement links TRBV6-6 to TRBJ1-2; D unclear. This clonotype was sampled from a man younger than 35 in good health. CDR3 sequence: CASSYSHLDYGYTF. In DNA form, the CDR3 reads TGTGCCAGCAGTTACAGTCACCTGGACTATGGCTACACCTTC.